Listed below are T cell receptor beta chains from one sample, sequenced in a study of low-dose radiotherapy and immunotherapy resistance in tumors. TCRdb used MiXCR to reprocess the reads, holding one entry per CDR3 protein. This sample has some 40,000 distinct CDR3 sequences, with about 20% found just once. Specimen: PBMCs, collected after low-dose radiotherapy plus immunotherapy. The source of these receptors is a female donor with ovarian cancer. Both conserved end residues are part of each CDR3. The D gene is left open where the match is weak. Clone sizes are given selectively: once, few, many, or a class where the clone is expanded.

TRBV12-3/TRBV12-4,TRBD2,many,TRBJ2-2,16,TGTGCCAGCAGCCGGGGGACTAGCTCGAACACCGGGGAGCTGTTTTTT,CASSRGTSSNTGELFF
TRBV9,-,many,TRBJ2-1,13,TGTGCCAGCAGCGTAGGCAGCTACAATGAGCAGTTCTTC,CASSVGSYNEQFF
TRBV30,-,many,TRBJ1-1,12,TGTGCCTCAGGACGGATGAACACTGAAGCTTTCTTT,CASGRMNTEAFF
TRBV12-5,-,-,TRBJ1-1,13,TGTGCTAGTGGTTTAAGGGTGAACACTGAAGCTTTCTTT,CASGLRVNTEAFF
TRBV5-6,TRBD1,many,TRBJ1-5,17,TGTGCCAGCAGCTCAATGGGACAGGGGGAAGGCAATCAGCCCCAGCATTTT,CASSSMGQGEGNQPQHF
TRBV4-1,-,many,TRBJ2-1,15,TGCGCCAGCAGCCAAGATCTAAGGTCGTACAATGAGCAGTTCTTC,CASSQDLRSYNEQFF
TRBV12-3/TRBV12-4,-,few,TRBJ1-6,14,TGTGCCAGCAGGTCCGGGAATTGGAGGATTCCCCTCCACTTT,CASRSGNWRIPLHF
TRBV12-3/TRBV12-4,-,many,TRBJ1-2,13,TGTGCCAGCAGTAGGGGGTCTTACTATGGCTACACCTTC,CASSRGSYYGYTF
TRBV23-1,-,many,TRBJ2-2,11,TGCGCCAGCAGTCCCACCGGGGAGCTGTTTTTT,CASSPTGELFF
TRBV2,-,-,TRBJ2-5,12,TGTGCCAGCATGAGGACGGGGGAGACCCAGTACTTC,CASMRTGETQYF
TRBV2,-,many,TRBJ2-1,15,TGTGCCAGCAGTGTCAGAACCGAAAGGTACAATGAGCAGTTCTTC,CASSVRTERYNEQFF
TRBV20-1,-,many,TRBJ2-7,15,TGCAGTGCTAGAGACCGGGACAAGGATTTTTGGGAGCAGTACTTC,CSARDRDKDFWEQYF
TRBV3-1,-,many,TRBJ1-3,16,TGTGCCAGCAGCCAGACCTCAGGAACCTCTGGAAACACCATATATTTT,CASSQTSGTSGNTIYF
TRBV7-6,-,medium-sized,TRBJ2-7,13,TGTGCCAGCTCCGCGGGGCCGCCCTACGAGCAGTACTTC,CASSAGPPYEQYF
TRBV5-1,-,many,TRBJ2-3,14,TGTGCCAGCAGCTACGGGACCAGCACAGATACGCAGTATTTT,CASSYGTSTDTQYF
TRBV28,-,many,TRBJ2-7,11,TGTGCCAGCGGTCAGGGATTCGGGCAGTACTTC,CASGQGFGQYF
TRBV7-3,TRBD2,many,TRBJ2-5,15,TGTGCCAGCAGCTTCGGGACTAGCGACCAAGAGACCCAGTACTTC,CASSFGTSDQETQYF
TRBV30,-,many,TRBJ2-1,16,TGTGCCTGGAGTGTTTGGCCGGTTAACTCCTACAATGAGCAGTTCTTC,CAWSVWPVNSYNEQFF
TRBV6-6,TRBD1,many,TRBJ2-7,16,TGTGCCAGCAGTTACGGGCAGGGGGTAAATTCCTACGAGCAGTACTTC,CASSYGQGVNSYEQYF
TRBV7-2,-,many,TRBJ1-2,13,TGTGCCAGCAGCTCGGGCCTATACTATGGCTACACCTTC,CASSSGLYYGYTF
TRBV6-5,-,-,TRBJ1-1,11,TGTGCCATCAAGGGGGGTTCTGAAGCTTTCTTT,CAIKGGSEAFF
TRBV20-1,-,many,TRBJ1-1,12,TGCAGTGCAGATGGGGAGGACACTGAAGCTTTCTTT,CSADGEDTEAFF
TRBV12-3/TRBV12-4,-,many,TRBJ1-1,16,TGTGCCAGCAGTACAAGACAGGTCGGGAGGAACACTGAAGCTTTCTTT,CASSTRQVGRNTEAFF
TRBV4-1,TRBD1,many,TRBJ1-1,16,TGCGCCAGCAGCCAAAATTACGGACAGGCCTGGTCTGAAGCTTTCTTT,CASSQNYGQAWSEAFF
TRBV5-6,TRBD1,many,TRBJ1-2,14,TGTGCCAGCAGTCCGGGACAGGGGAACTATGGCTACACCTTC,CASSPGQGNYGYTF
TRBV3-1,-,few,TRBJ1-2,13,TGTGCCAGCAGCCATACTCCCATCTATGGCTACACCTTC,CASSHTPIYGYTF
TRBV3-1,TRBD2,few,TRBJ2-7,15,TGTGCCAGCAGCGAGCTAGCGGGAGGGACCTACGAGCAGTACTTC,CASSELAGGTYEQYF
TRBV2,-,many,TRBJ2-7,13,TGTGCCAGCAGTGGACAGCGGACGGGTGAGCAGTACTTC,CASSGQRTGEQYF
TRBV4-3,-,-,TRBJ1-4,15,TGCGCCAGCAGCCAGGGGCCGGGGGGTTATGAAAAACTGTTTTTT,CASSQGPGGYEKLFF
TRBV21-1,-,few,TRBJ2-1,13,TGTGCCAGCACCCAGGGGTTAGGACAGGGGAAGTTCTTC,CASTQGLGQGKFF
TRBV6-6,TRBD2,few,TRBJ2-1,15,TGTGCCAGCAGTACAGCGGGAGGGCCATACAATGAGCAGTTCTTC,CASSTAGGPYNEQFF
TRBV27,TRBD2,many,TRBJ2-1,14,TGTGCCAGCAGCGTGAGCGGGAGGATCAATGAGCAGTTCTTC,CASSVSGRINEQFF
TRBV6-5,-,many,TRBJ2-1,16,TGTGCCAGCAGTCCCCACCTCCAGACTGATAACAATGAGCAGTTCTTC,CASSPHLQTDNNEQFF
TRBV30,-,many,TRBJ1-2,12,TGTGCCTGGAGCCCCGGTCCGGATGGCTACACCTTC,CAWSPGPDGYTF
TRBV28,TRBD1,many,TRBJ1-6,14,TGTGCCAGCCGTTGGGGACAGTCTAATTCACCCCTCCACTTT,CASRWGQSNSPLHF
TRBV28,-,few,TRBJ2-1,15,TGTGCCAGCCAGAACGACGACAGGAATAGCAATGAGCAGTTCTTC,CASQNDDRNSNEQFF
TRBV28,TRBD1,few,TRBJ1-1,15,TGTGCCAGCAGTTCCCCGGGACAGGGGAACACTGAAGCTTTCTTT,CASSSPGQGNTEAFF
TRBV24-1,TRBD1,-,TRBJ2-1,17,TGTGCCACCAGTGATTTAAGGGCGGACAGGGGGCAAAATGAGCAGTTCTTC,CATSDLRADRGQNEQFF
TRBV5-1,TRBD2,few,TRBJ2-7,16,TGCGCCAGCAGCTTGGCCCAGGGACTAGTTGGCTACGAGCAGTACTTC,CASSLAQGLVGYEQYF
TRBV10-3,-,many,TRBJ2-3,12,TGTGCCATCAGTGGGGGATCAGATACGCAGTATTTT,CAISGGSDTQYF
TRBV6-5,-,many,TRBJ2-2,17,TGTGCCAGTTACACGGCCAGGGCCCGGGCTGGGCTATGGGAGCTGTTTTTT,CASYTARARAGLWELFF
TRBV29-1,-,many,TRBJ2-7,12,TGCAGCGGTATCGGGGCCTCCTACGAGCAGTACTTC,CSGIGASYEQYF
TRBV19,-,many,TRBJ1-5,18,TGTGCCAGTAGTAGCCCCGCAGGGTTTGGCCATAGCAATCAGCCCCAGCATTTT,CASSSPAGFGHSNQPQHF
TRBV4-1,TRBD1,many,TRBJ2-7,14,TGCGCCAGCAGCTTCGACAGGGGGTCTTACGAGCAGTACTTC,CASSFDRGSYEQYF
TRBV10-3,TRBD2,-,TRBJ2-3,16,TGTGCCATCAGTGAGGAGACTAGCGGAGGAGCAGCTACGCAGTATTTT,CAISEETSGGAATQYF
TRBV15,-,-,TRBJ2-7,17,TGTGCCACCAGCAGAGTTGGGGAAGGTGGGAGACGATACGAGCAGTACTTC,CATSRVGEGGRRYEQYF
TRBV28,TRBD2,medium-sized,TRBJ2-3,18,TGTGCCAGCAGTTCCGACGAACTACTAGCGGGCACCACAGATACGCAGTATTTT,CASSSDELLAGTTDTQYF
TRBV7-2,-,many,TRBJ2-7,13,TGTGCCAGCAGCTTAGGTCGAGGGTACGAGCAGTACTTC,CASSLGRGYEQYF
TRBV5-5,-,many,TRBJ1-4,15,TGTGCCAGCAGCCGCCTGGGACACCCTAATGAAAAACTGTTTTTT,CASSRLGHPNEKLFF
TRBV10-3,TRBD1,many,TRBJ2-5,16,TGTGCCATCAGTGATTCCCGGGACAGGGTCACAGAGACCCAGTACTTC,CAISDSRDRVTETQYF
TRBV21-1,-,-,TRBJ2-7,15,TGTGCCAGCAGCAAACAGCCTAGCGGGAGCTCCGAGCAGTACTTC,CASSKQPSGSSEQYF
TRBV5-1,TRBD1,many,TRBJ2-6,17,TGCGCCAGCAGCTCGGACAGGGCGGGCTCTGGGGCCAACGTCCTGACTTTC,CASSSDRAGSGANVLTF
TRBV20-1,-,many,TRBJ1-2,12,TGCAGTGCTAGTCCCTGGCAGTGGGGCTACACCTTC,CSASPWQWGYTF